This entry lists 30 T cell receptor beta chains sequenced from one sample in a study of T cells in Graves' hyperthyroidism and ophthalmopathy. Amplification yielded TCR beta CDR3 regions, with RNA transcripts as the source. RT-PCR in the first round (using the HTBI primer set) targeted the TCR CDR3. TCRdb fed the multiplex PCR reads into MiXCR, producing one record per CDR3 protein. The sample has roughly 380,000 distinct CDR3 sequences, 15% to 20% seen once. The sample was blood. Receptors were obtained from a woman in her 40s with Graves' ophthalmopathy.

This clonotype was seen a few times. The genes are TRBV30 and TRBJ1-6; D is undetermined. The CDR3 covers 13 residues. The germline CDR1 and CDR2 sequences are GTSNPN and SVGIG (reference sequence). Trimming removed 2 bases at V and 7 bases at J, with 9 bases between. CDR3 amino acids: CAWSNLRNSPLHF. The CDR3 bases are TGTGCCTGGAGTAATTTGAGGAATTCACCCCTCCACTTT.

This clonotype was counted many times. The chain couples TRBV7-2 to TRBJ1-1; 7 nucleotides match TRBD1. The CDR3 is made up of 12 amino acids. The V gene's germline CDR1 is SGHTA and CDR2 FQGNSA. Trimming took 1 base from V and 13 from J; bases not matched to a gene: 6. This CDR3 is CASSLDDRVGFF. The CDR3 region has the DNA TGTGCCAGCAGCTTAGATGACAGGGTTGGTTTCTTT.

J is TRBJ2-7 and V is TRBV6-2 or TRBV6-3, with TRBD1 matching over 8 bases. The length of the CDR3 is 13 residues. The V segment lost 10 bases and the J segment 3 bases; nucleotides outside the gene matches: 8. The germline V gene encodes CDR1 MNHEY and CDR2 SVGEGT. The CDR3 coding sequence is TGTGCCACCGCGGACAGGGACCACTACGAGCAGTACTTC. Translation gives CATADRDHYEQYF.

At least ten counts were recorded for this clonotype. The chain uses TRBV2 and TRBJ2-2; 11 bases match TRBD1. V shed 6 bases, J shed 6 bases, and the junction held 3 bases outside the gene matches. The CDR3 spans 14 residues. CDR1 and CDR2 (germline): SNHLY, FYNNEI. The CDR3 sequence is CASRTGQGAGELFF. DNA for the CDR3: TGTGCCAGCAGGACGGGACAGGGGGCCGGGGAGCTGTTTTTT.

This clonotype occurred many times. The chain is built from TRBV9 and TRBJ1-2; 8 bases align to TRBD1. CDR3 length: 15 amino acids. With 4 bases clipped from V and 6 bases from J, the junction kept 11 bases outside the gene matches. CDR1 and CDR2 from the germline V gene are SGDLS and YYNGEE. CDR3 in amino acids: CASSPRTGSLHGYTF. As DNA, the CDR3 is TGTGCCAGCAGCCCAAGGACAGGGTCATTACATGGCTACACCTTC. Full variable domain (rest looked up from reference TRBV9 and TRBJ1-2): DSGVTQTPKHLITATGQRVTLRCSPRSGDLSVYWYQQSLDQGLQFLIQYYNGEERAKGNILERFSAQQFPDLHSELNLSSLELGDSALYFCASSPRTGSLHGYTFGSGTRLTVV.

This clonotype was observed at least ten times. V is TRBV29-1 and J is TRBJ2-7, with 7 positions matching TRBD1. Germline V lookup: CDR1 SQVTM, CDR2 ANQGSEA. This CDR3 contains 11 residues. The V gene end was trimmed by 3 bases and the J gene end by 6 bases; junction bases not matched to a gene: 2. The CDR3 sequence is CSVETGTEQYF. For the CDR3, the DNA is TGCAGCGTTGAGACAGGGACCGAGCAGTACTTC.

This clonotype was observed many times. V and J are TRBV12-3 or TRBV12-4 and TRBJ2-7, with 12 nucleotides matching TRBD2. The CDR3 runs to 17 residues. J gave up 3 bases and V 4 bases, and 10 bases lay outside the gene matches. Written as DNA, the CDR3 is TGTGCCAGCAGTTCCATGGCTAGCGGGAGGGCCCTCTACGAGCAGTACTTC. This gives the protein CASSSMASGRALYEQYF.

About this clonotype itself: Given a much more abundant clone one base away, this may be a read error. The V gene is TRBV6-2 or TRBV6-3, the J gene TRBJ2-7, with 9 bases lining up with TRBD1. Germline CDR1 is MNHEY and CDR2 is SVGEGT. J was trimmed by 6 bases and V by 8 bases; bases with no gene match: 2. CDR3 length equals 11 residues. CDR3 sequence reads: CASGTGTEQYF. The CDR3 region has the DNA TGTGCCAGCGGGACAGGGACCGAGCAGTACTTC.

This clonotype showed up many times. The chain recombines TRBV5-1 with TRBJ1-1; 8 positions agree with TRBD1. This CDR3 is 16 amino acids long. In germline, CDR1 is SGHRS, CDR2 YFSETQ. The J segment lost 0 bases and the V segment lost 4 bases, leaving 8 bases of the junction unmatched. The CDR3 is CASSLDRAGVNTEAFF. CDR3 DNA: TGCGCCAGCAGCCTGGACAGGGCGGGGGTGAACACTGAAGCTTTCTTT.

In this sample, this clonotype turned up many times. The chain recombines TRBV30 with TRBJ1-5; 8 bases line up with TRBD1. V shed 4 bases and J 2 bases; nucleotides not matched to a gene: 1. The V gene's germline CDR1 is GTSNPN and CDR2 SVGIG (reference sequence). The CDR3 spans 13 residues. This CDR3 is CAWKDRGNQPQHF. For the CDR3, the DNA is TGTGCCTGGAAGGACAGGGGCAATCAGCCCCAGCATTTT.

This clonotype was found many times. The chain is built from TRBV7-6 and TRBJ2-5; D is ambiguous. Per germline, CDR1 SGHVS and CDR2 FNYEAQ. V was trimmed by 0 bases and J by 5 bases, leaving 13 bases between them. The CDR3 extends over 15 amino acids. CDR3 sequence (DNA): TGTGCCAGCAGCTTAGCGAGCACAGCGAGGGAGACCCAGTACTTC. The encoded protein is CASSLASTARETQYF.

This clonotype showed up many times. This sequence joins TRBV28 and TRBJ2-7; tentatively, D is TRBD2 (5 bases). The CDR3 consists of 15 residues. The germline gives CDR1 MDHEN, CDR2 SYDVKM. V was shortened by 4 bases and J by 3 bases, with 16 bases between the two germline ends. CDR3 sequence reads: CASSSRGSGDYEQYF. Here the CDR3 DNA reads TGTGCCAGCAGTTCTCGGGGTTCTGGAGACTACGAGCAGTACTTC.

This clonotype was found many times. The chain couples TRBV6-2 or TRBV6-3 to TRBJ2-6; 8 bases fit TRBD2. With V trimmed by 0 bases and J by 0 bases, 4 bases remained unmatched. The germline V gene encodes CDR1 MNHEY and CDR2 SVGEGT. CDR3 length equals 18 residues. The CDR3 spells CASSYSSGAFSGANVLTF. As DNA, the CDR3 is TGTGCCAGCAGTTACTCTAGCGGGGCATTCTCTGGGGCCAACGTCCTGACTTTC.

This clonotype was picked up many times. The V and J genes are TRBV18 and TRBJ1-2; the D gene is possibly TRBD1 (6 bases). There are 16 residues in the CDR3. Germline V lookup: CDR1 KGHSH, CDR2 LQKENI. The ends were cut back, 3 bases at V and 4 bases at J, with 18 bases in the middle. CDR3 residues: CASSPIGRGGLYGYTF. Here the CDR3 DNA reads TGTGCCAGCTCACCGATCGGCAGGGGAGGACTCTATGGCTACACCTTC.

This clonotype was recorded many times. J is TRBJ1-3 and V is TRBV20-1; 9 bases line up with TRBD1. The CDR3 is 14 residues long. Trimming at V came to 6 bases and at J to 4 bases, leaving 7 bases not matched to a gene. Germline V gene lookup returns CDR1 DFQATT and CDR2 SNEGSKA (reference sequence). The CDR3, as DNA: TGCAGTGCCCCGGGACAGGGTACGGGAAACACCATATATTTT. It specifies CSAPGQGTGNTIYF.

The chain carries TRBV20-1 and TRBJ2-7; 7 nucleotides match TRBD2. The CDR3 contains 14 residues. Germline CDR1 DFQATT, CDR2 SNEGSKA (reference sequence). The junction had 11 bases not matched to a gene; V was cut back by 6 bases and J by 3 bases. DNA for the CDR3: TGCAGTGCCCTCCCAACGGGGGGTAGCTACGAGCAGTACTTC. Protein: CSALPTGGSYEQYF.

The chain joins TRBV28 to TRBJ2-5, with TRBD1 identical over 8 bases. With 4 bases clipped from V and 4 bases from J, the junction kept 5 bases outside the gene matches. The CDR3 spans 14 residues. From germline, CDR1 is MDHEN and CDR2 SYDVKM. This chain's CDR3 is CASSSRDRIETQYF. For the CDR3, the DNA is TGTGCCAGCAGTTCCCGGGACAGGATAGAGACCCAGTACTTC.

There are many counts of this clonotype. The gene calls are TRBV15 and TRBJ1-1, with D possibly being TRBD1 (5 bases). Germline CDR1 reads LNHNV; CDR2 reads YYDKDF (reference sequence). V lost 1 base and J 0 bases, leaving 9 bases between the germline ends. This CDR3 has 15 amino acids. The CDR3 here is CATSRARGLNTEAFF. DNA for the CDR3: TGTGCCACCAGCAGAGCACGGGGCCTGAACACTGAAGCTTTCTTT.

J is TRBJ2-6 and V is TRBV5-1, with 7 bases aligning to TRBD1. The J segment lost 4 bases and the V segment lost 7 bases, leaving 8 bases of the junction unmatched. There are 15 residues in the CDR3. Germline V gene lookup returns CDR1 SGHRS and CDR2 YFSETQ. The CDR3 protein is CASGSTGAGANVLTF. For the CDR3, the DNA is TGCGCCAGCGGGTCAACAGGGGCCGGGGCCAACGTCCTGACTTTC.

This clonotype was seen ten or more times. The chain joins TRBV4-1 to TRBJ2-2; 12 bases line up with TRBD2. The junction had 4 bases not matched to a gene; V was cut back by 0 bases and J by 5 bases. The CDR3 covers 17 residues. Germline V CDR1 and CDR2: MGHRA, YSYEKL. CDR3 protein: CASSQDPTSGSTGELFF. The CDR3 DNA follows: TGCGCCAGCAGCCAAGATCCGACTAGCGGGAGTACCGGGGAGCTGTTTTTT.

The sample holds many counts of this clonotype. J is TRBJ1-1 and V is TRBV7-9; D is undetermined. This CDR3 spans 13 amino acids. Trimming took off 5 bases at V and 1 base at J, with 8 bases between the two ends. The germline gives CDR1 SEHNR, CDR2 FQNEAQ (reference sequence). The DNA of the CDR3 is TGTGCCAGCAGCCGCCCGGGGAACACTGAAGCTTTCTTT. This encodes CASSRPGNTEAFF.

This clonotype was counted at least ten times. The chain combines TRBV5-1 with TRBJ2-7, with TRBD2 as a possible D gene (7 bases). The CDR3 length is 15 residues. CDR1 is SGHRS and CDR2 is YFSETQ in the germline V gene. Trimming took off 4 bases at V and 4 bases at J, with 18 bases between the two ends. The CDR3 DNA follows: TGCGCCAGCAGCGATGGGGGGGGCGGCCGGTACGAGCAGTACTTC. Translating it yields CASSDGGGGRYEQYF.

The rearrangement joins TRBV6-1 to TRBJ1-2; no clear D gene. The CDR3 covers 17 residues. The germline V gene has CDR1 MNHNS and CDR2 SASEGT. Trimming took off 7 bases at V and 5 bases at J, with 26 bases between the two ends. CDR3 residues: CASTGGGRSTLRYGYTF. DNA for the CDR3: TGTGCCAGCACCGGCGGAGGACGGAGTACCTTGCGGTATGGCTACACCTTC.

The table lists this clonotype with many counts. The chain joins TRBV28 to TRBJ2-7; 7 bases fit TRBD2. J was trimmed by 3 bases and V by 3 bases; bases with no gene match: 2. Germline assignment: CDR1 MDHEN and CDR2 SYDVKM. The CDR3 is 13 residues long. CDR3 amino acids: CASSFGTNYEQYF. The CDR3 DNA is TGTGCCAGCAGTTTCGGGACTAACTACGAGCAGTACTTC. The full variable domain, rest sourced from reference TRBV28 and TRBJ2-7, is DVKVTQSSRYLVKRTGEKVFLECVQDMDHENMFWYRQDPGLGLRLIYFSYDVKMKEKGDIPEGYSVSREKKERFSLILESASTNQTSMYLCASSFGTNYEQYFGPGTRLTVT.

The J gene is TRBJ2-7, the V gene TRBV12-3 or TRBV12-4; 12 bases fit TRBD2. The CDR3 covers 14 residues. The J segment lost 13 bases and the V segment lost 3 bases, leaving 10 bases of the junction unmatched. DNA for the CDR3: TGTGCCAGCAGTTTGGAACTAGCGGGAGGCGAATTCTACTTC. Its protein is CASSLELAGGEFYF.

The V gene is TRBV6-1, the J gene TRBJ2-1, with 9 bases lining up with TRBD1. V was clipped by 2 bases and J by 4 bases; unmatched bases: 3. Germline V CDR1 and CDR2: MNHNS, SASEGT. The CDR3 sequence is 15 residues long. The CDR3 DNA is TGTGCCAGCAGTGAACTGGGACAGGGATACAATGAGCAGTTCTTC. It specifies CASSELGQGYNEQFF.

This clonotype was detected many times. The chain links TRBV28 to TRBJ1-2, with 8 bases identical to TRBD1. Germline V lookup: CDR1 MDHEN, CDR2 SYDVKM. The CDR3 contains 17 residues. V dropped 5 bases and J dropped 4; count of bases not matched to a gene: 15. The CDR3 sequence: CASSAGGAEMSAYGYTF. The DNA for the CDR3 is TGTGCCAGCAGTGCAGGGGGCGCCGAGATGTCTGCCTATGGCTACACCTTC.

This sequence joins TRBV19 and TRBJ2-2, with D perhaps matching TRBD1 or TRBD2 (5 bases each). CDR1 and CDR2 from the germline V gene are LNHDA and SQIVND (reference sequence). This CDR3 is 16 amino acids long. V was pared by 6 bases and J by 0 bases, with 14 bases between. The CDR3 region is CASRTRDPTNTGELFF. CDR3 nucleotides: TGTGCCAGTAGGACCCGGGACCCTACGAACACCGGGGAGCTGTTTTTT.

This chain uses TRBV6-1 with TRBJ2-7; 8 bases align to TRBD2. CDR3 length equals 15 residues. From germline, CDR1 is MNHNS and CDR2 SASEGT. The J segment lost 2 bases and the V segment lost 6 bases, leaving 9 bases of the junction unmatched. Here the CDR3 DNA reads TGTGCCAGCAGCACCGGGCGGGGGGTTACCTACGAGCAGTACTTC. It specifies CASSTGRGVTYEQYF.

This chain joins TRBV15 and TRBJ1-1; D is uncertain. The V end lost 0 bases, the J end lost 8 bases, and 13 bases lay between the germline ends. This CDR3 is built from 14 residues. Germline CDR1 is LNHNV and CDR2 is YYDKDF (reference sequence). This CDR3 reads CATSRELARLEAFF. CDR3 DNA: TGTGCCACCAGCAGAGAACTAGCACGCCTGGAAGCTTTCTTT. Looking up the rest from reference TRBV15 and TRBJ1-1 gives the full variable domain: DAMVIQNPRYQVTQFGKPVTLSCSQTLNHNVMYWYQQKSSQAPKLLFHYYDKDFNNEADTPDNFQSRRPNTSFCFLDIRSPGLGDTAMYLCATSRELARLEAFFGQGTRLTVV.